This is a list of T cell receptor beta chains from one sample in a study of blood T cell repertoires in COVID-19. The repertoire was sequenced with immunoSEQ multiplex PCR; TCRdb's copy has only in-frame clones and lacks some. Here the sample spans more than 150,000 clones, approximately 86% being singletons. Sequencing was carried out using peripheral blood. Every receptor here comes from a man in his sixties with acute or convalescent COVID-19. Both conserved end residues are part of each CDR3. The D gene is left open where the match is weak. Size is omitted from some rows. Given values are once, few, many or a class for expanded clones.

>TRBJ1-2|NA|NA|TRBV4-1
CASSQGWANVYGYTF
TGCGCCAGCAGCCAAGGTTGGGCGAACGTCTATGGCTACACCTTC
>TRBJ1-1|NA|NA|TRBV10-1
CASSPRGNTEAFF
TGCGCCAGCAGTCCCCGGGGGAACACTGAAGCTTTCTTT
>TRBJ1-2|NA|NA|TRBV6-5
CASSGLAGNTF
TGTGCCAGCAGCGGTTTGGCAGGGAACACCTTC
>TRBJ2-7|NA|TRBD2|TRBV7-9
CASSLVQRDPYEQYF
TGTGCCAGCAGCTTAGTCCAGCGGGATCCCTACGAGCAGTACTTC
>TRBJ2-7|NA|TRBD1|TRBV10-2
CASSPQGADEQYF
TGCGCCAGCAGTCCACAGGGGGCGGACGAGCAGTACTTC
>TRBJ1-1|NA|NA|TRBV28
CASTQGSSTEAFF
TGTGCCAGCACTCAGGGCTCGAGCACTGAAGCTTTCTTT
>TRBJ1-3|NA|NA|TRBV30
CAWSLGGSGNTIYF
TGTGCCTGGAGTCTCGGGGGCTCTGGAAACACCATATATTTT
>TRBJ2-5|NA|TRBD1|TRBV24-1
CATSDPPDRAQETQYF
TGTGCCACCAGTGATCCCCCCGACAGGGCCCAAGAGACCCAGTACTTC
>TRBJ2-1|NA|TRBD1|TRBV5-1
CASSQGQGAGEQFF
TGCGCCAGCAGCCAGGGACAGGGGGCTGGGGAGCAGTTCTTC
>TRBJ2-3|few|TRBD2|TRBV10-1
CASSAGLAGAADTQYF
TGCGCCAGCAGTGCGGGACTAGCGGGAGCTGCAGATACGCAGTATTTT
>TRBJ2-7|NA|NA|TRBV21-1
CASSKHYISYEQYF
TGTGCCAGCAGCAAACACTACATCTCCTACGAGCAGTACTTC
>TRBJ2-1|NA|TRBD2|TRBV15
CATGTSVYNEQFF
TGTGCCACCGGGACTAGCGTCTACAATGAGCAGTTCTTC
>TRBJ2-7|NA|TRBD2|TRBV5-1
CASSEGLAGVSEQYF
TGCGCCAGCAGCGAGGGACTAGCGGGAGTAAGCGAGCAGTACTTC
>TRBJ1-5|few|NA|TRBV2
CASSEVVRGQPQHF
TGTGCCAGCAGTGAAGTTGTCAGGGGTCAGCCCCAGCATTTT
>TRBJ1-5|NA|TRBD1|TRBV28
CATRQGARNQPQHF
TGTGCCACCCGACAGGGGGCGCGAAATCAGCCCCAGCATTTT
>TRBJ1-1|NA|NA|TRBV12-3/TRBV12-4
CASSHIEREAFF
TGTGCCAGCAGCCACATTGAGAGGGAAGCTTTCTTT
>TRBJ1-4|NA|NA|TRBV18
CASSPMRGATNEKLFF
TGTGCCAGCTCACCAATGCGCGGTGCGACTAATGAAAAACTGTTTTTT
>TRBJ1-2|once|NA|TRBV5-1
CASSQRPAQFRTGYTF
TGCGCCAGCAGCCAGAGGCCCGCACAATTCCGAACTGGCTACACCTTC
>TRBJ1-1|NA|NA|TRBV30
CAWRGETRTEAFF
TGTGCCTGGAGAGGAGAAACTAGGACTGAAGCTTTCTTT
>TRBJ1-2|NA|NA|TRBV28
CASSPSSGLSYGYTF
TGTGCCAGCAGTCCCTCCTCAGGGCTGAGCTATGGCTACACCTTC
>TRBJ1-3|NA|NA|TRBV13
CASSQAGVGNTIYF
TGTGCCAGCAGCCAGGCCGGGGTTGGAAACACCATATATTTT
>TRBJ1-5|NA|NA|TRBV6-5
CASSQDSLNQPQHF
TGTGCCAGCAGTCAGGACAGCCTCAATCAGCCCCAGCATTTT
>TRBJ1-6|NA|NA|TRBV28
CASSFEGRSPLHF
TGTGCCAGCAGTTTTGAGGGGAGGTCACCCCTCCACTTT
>TRBJ1-3|NA|NA|TRBV7-9
CASSRGPERDTIYF
TGTGCCAGCAGCCGAGGTCCGGAACGGGACACCATATATTTT
>TRBJ1-1|few|TRBD1|TRBV2
CASSEDRESTEAFF
TGTGCCAGCAGTGAGGACAGGGAGAGCACTGAAGCTTTCTTT
>TRBJ1-2|NA|NA|TRBV27
CASSFLDGTNYGYTF
TGTGCCAGCAGTTTCTTGGACGGGACTAACTATGGCTACACCTTC
>TRBJ1-2|NA|TRBD1|TRBV5-4
CASSAGQANYGYTF
TGTGCCAGCAGCGCGGGACAGGCGAACTATGGCTACACCTTC
>TRBJ2-7|NA|TRBD1|TRBV6-5
CASRDRGTHEQYF
TGTGCCAGCAGGGACAGGGGAACGCACGAGCAGTACTTC
>TRBJ1-2|NA|TRBD1|TRBV28
CASDGQGALGAGSYTF
TGTGCCAGTGACGGACAGGGGGCGTTGGGGGCGGGCAGCTACACCTTC
>TRBJ2-7|NA|TRBD1|TRBV19
CASTTGQGNEQYF
TGTGCCAGTACCACCGGACAGGGTAACGAGCAGTACTTC
>TRBJ1-5|NA|NA|TRBV7-2
CASTPHGNQPQHF
TGTGCCAGCACCCCACACGGGAATCAGCCCCAGCATTTT
>TRBJ2-2|NA|NA|TRBV28
CASSSEGGYTGELFF
TGTGCCAGCAGTTCGGAAGGGGGATACACCGGGGAGCTGTTTTTT
>TRBJ2-1|NA|NA|TRBV5-1
CASRREGTYNEQFF
TGCGCCAGCAGGAGGGAAGGGACCTACAATGAGCAGTTCTTC
>TRBJ1-2|NA|NA|TRBV2
CASRALKGGNYGYTF
TGTGCCAGCAGGGCACTGAAGGGAGGAAACTATGGCTACACCTTC
>TRBJ2-5|NA|NA|TRBV11-3
CASSDSSIGGETQYF
TGTGCCAGCAGCGACAGCAGTATAGGGGGAGAGACCCAGTACTTC
>TRBJ2-2|NA|TRBD1|TRBV9
CASNVRGQTPNTGELFF
TGTGCCAGCAACGTAAGGGGACAGACACCGAACACCGGGGAGCTGTTTTTT
>TRBJ1-5|NA|NA|TRBV24-1
CATSEGSYSNQPQHF
TGTGCCACCAGTGAAGGGAGTTATAGCAATCAGCCCCAGCATTTT
>TRBJ2-7|NA|TRBD2|TRBV6-5
CASRGLAGFYEQYF
TGTGCCAGCAGGGGACTAGCGGGATTTTACGAGCAGTACTTC
>TRBJ1-3|NA|TRBD1|TRBV19
CASSSGTAAVLCF
TGTGCCAGTAGCTCCGGGACAGCAGCGGTCCTTTGTTTT
>TRBJ1-4|NA|NA|TRBV15
CATSRDLVQAATNEKLFF
TGTGCCACCAGCAGAGATTTGGTCCAGGCTGCAACTAATGAAAAACTGTTTTTT
>TRBJ2-7|NA|TRBD2|TRBV6-1
CASRSTSGSSYEQYF
TGTGCCAGCAGATCGACTAGCGGGAGCTCCTACGAGCAGTACTTC
>TRBJ2-3|NA|NA|TRBV9
CASSVPGRDTQYF
TGTGCCAGCAGCGTCCCGGGAAGGGATACGCAGTATTTT
>TRBJ1-5|NA|NA|TRBV18
CASSPPGRGNQPQHF
TGTGCCAGCTCACCCCCCGGCAGGGGCAATCAGCCCCAGCATTTT
>TRBJ1-1|few|TRBD1|TRBV10-1
CASSEYGTGVVNTEAFF
TGCGCCAGCAGTGAGTATGGGACAGGGGTTGTGAACACTGAAGCTTTCTTT
>TRBJ2-2|NA|NA|TRBV3-1/TRBV3-2
CASSQASGRTGELFF
TGTGCCAGCAGCCAAGCCTCGGGGAGAACCGGGGAGCTGTTTTTT
>TRBJ2-1|NA|TRBD2|TRBV5-1
CASSLGASGAYNEQFF
TGCGCCAGCAGCTTGGGGGCTAGCGGTGCCTACAATGAGCAGTTCTTC
>TRBJ2-3|once|NA|TRBV5-1
CASSLAGNGGTDTQYF
TGCGCCAGCAGCTTGGCCGGGAACGGTGGCACAGATACGCAGTATTTT
>TRBJ1-2|NA|NA|TRBV2
CASSSERNYGYTF
TGTGCCAGCAGTTCCGAGAGAAACTATGGCTACACCTTC
>TRBJ1-4|few|NA|TRBV7-2
CASSLAGGEKLFF
TGTGCCAGCAGCTTAGCAGGAGGGGAAAAACTGTTTTTT
>TRBJ2-1|NA|NA|TRBV7-3
CASSFPGYNEQFF
TGTGCCAGCAGCTTTCCGGGGTACAATGAGCAGTTCTTC
>TRBJ1-5|NA|NA|TRBV28
CASSLRGGQPQHF
TGTGCCAGCAGTTTACGGGGGGGTCAGCCCCAGCATTTT
>TRBJ1-3|few|NA|TRBV5-1
CASSSDWGGWSGNTIYF
TGCGCCAGCAGCTCGGACTGGGGGGGTTGGTCTGGAAACACCATATATTTT
>TRBJ2-2|NA|NA|TRBV5-1
CASSLTGLASTGELFF
TGCGCCAGCAGCCTTACAGGGCTAGCTTCCACCGGGGAGCTGTTTTTT
>TRBJ2-7|NA|TRBD2|TRBV6-4
CASSRTSSSYEQYF
TGTGCCAGTTCCCGGACTAGCAGCTCCTACGAGCAGTACTTC
>TRBJ2-1|NA|TRBD1|TRBV7-2
CASSFGTGIYNEQFF
TGTGCCAGCAGCTTTGGGACAGGGATTTACAATGAGCAGTTCTTC
>TRBJ2-1|NA|TRBD2|TRBV24-1
CATSDLNSGGYNEQFF
TGTGCCACCAGTGATTTGAATTCGGGAGGTTACAATGAGCAGTTCTTC
>TRBJ1-2|NA|TRBD1|TRBV5-1
CASSLGQGAKYGYTF
TGCGCCAGTAGCTTGGGACAGGGGGCAAAGTATGGCTACACCTTC
>TRBJ2-3|NA|NA|TRBV5-1
CASGAETTDTQYF
TGCGCCAGCGGGGCTGAAACCACAGATACGCAGTATTTT